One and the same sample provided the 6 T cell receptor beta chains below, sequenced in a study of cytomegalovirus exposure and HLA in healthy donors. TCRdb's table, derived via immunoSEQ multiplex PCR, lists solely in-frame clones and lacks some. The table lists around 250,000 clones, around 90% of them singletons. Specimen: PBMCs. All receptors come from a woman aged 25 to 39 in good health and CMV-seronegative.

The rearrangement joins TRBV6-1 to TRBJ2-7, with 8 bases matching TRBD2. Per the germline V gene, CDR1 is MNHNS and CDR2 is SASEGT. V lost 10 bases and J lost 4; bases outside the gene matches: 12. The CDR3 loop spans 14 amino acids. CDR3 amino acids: CATIQAGASYEQYF. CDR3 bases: TGTGCCACCATACAAGCGGGAGCCAGTTACGAGCAGTACTTC.

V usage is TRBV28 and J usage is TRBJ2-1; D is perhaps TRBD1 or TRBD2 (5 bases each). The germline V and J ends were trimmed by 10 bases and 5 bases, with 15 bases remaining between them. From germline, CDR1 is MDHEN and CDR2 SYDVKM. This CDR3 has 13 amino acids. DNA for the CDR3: TGTGCCACCCAGGGTTGGGGAGACAATGAGCAGTTCTTC. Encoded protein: CATQGWGDNEQFF.

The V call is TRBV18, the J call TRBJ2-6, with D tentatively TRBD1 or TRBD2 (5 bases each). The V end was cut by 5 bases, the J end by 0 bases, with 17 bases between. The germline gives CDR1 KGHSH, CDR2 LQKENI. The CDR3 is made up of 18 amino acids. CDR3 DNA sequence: TGTGCCAGCTCATTGACCGGGACGGCCAGCTCTGGGGCCAACGTCCTGACTTTC. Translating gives CASSLTGTASSGANVLTF. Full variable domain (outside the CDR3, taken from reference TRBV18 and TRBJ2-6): NAGVMQNPRHLVRRRGQEARLRCSPMKGHSHVYWYRQLPEEGLKFMVYLQKENIIDESGMPKERFSAEFPKEGPSILRIQQVVRGDSAAYFCASSLTGTASSGANVLTFGAGSRLTVL.

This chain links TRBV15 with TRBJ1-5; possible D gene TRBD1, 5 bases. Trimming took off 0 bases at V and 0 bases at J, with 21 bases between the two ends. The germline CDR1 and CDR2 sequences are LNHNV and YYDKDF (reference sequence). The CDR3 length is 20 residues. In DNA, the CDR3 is TGTGCCACCAGCAGAGATGGACAATTTAATCCTAGGTCTAGCAATCAGCCCCAGCATTTT. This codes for CATSRDGQFNPRSSNQPQHF.

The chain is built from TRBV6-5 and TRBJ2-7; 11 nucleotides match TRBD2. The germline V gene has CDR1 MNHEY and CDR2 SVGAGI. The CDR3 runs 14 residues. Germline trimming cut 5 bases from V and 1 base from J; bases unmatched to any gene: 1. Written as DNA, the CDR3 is TGTGCCAGCAGTCGACTAGCGGGATCCTACGAGCAGTACTTC. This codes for CASSRLAGSYEQYF.

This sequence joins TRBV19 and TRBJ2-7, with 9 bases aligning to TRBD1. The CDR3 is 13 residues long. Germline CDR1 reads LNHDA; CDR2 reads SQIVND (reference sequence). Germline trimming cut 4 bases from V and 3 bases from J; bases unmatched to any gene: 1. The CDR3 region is CASSRDRDYEQYF. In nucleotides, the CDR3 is TGTGCCAGTAGTAGGGACAGGGACTACGAGCAGTACTTC.